This T cell receptor (beta chain) derives from a study of identical twins (dated by TCRdb to the mid-2010s). Turning to the overall study: To test whether fetal clonotypes persist, this study deep-sequenced TCR alpha and beta repertoires from monozygotic twins, from unrelated adults of various ages, and from cord blood. To rule out contamination, replicate twin experiments were performed at different times with different library preparation protocols.

Library prep was done by 5' RACE. The instrument given in TCRdb is Illumina HiSeq 2000. Template switching added a universal primer binding site, and the final cDNA carried a unique molecular identifier that allowed TCR cDNA molecules to be counted accurately. Specific primers in the conserved constant-segment region were used to synthesize first-strand cDNA for TCR alpha and beta chains. To control for contamination, each cDNA library was double barcoded with a SMART-Mk sample barcode plus Illumina barcodes. TruSeq adapter sequences and Illumina sample barcodes were added in two successive PCR steps. The Illumina HiSeq platform was used with custom primers to sequence TCR alpha and beta cDNA libraries. Processing in the source paper ran as follows. Unique molecular identifiers were extracted from raw reads with MiGEC, and CDR3 positions were determined with MiXCR. For each individual, recombination models were inferred using an EM algorithm with the repgenHMM and IGoR tools. The analysis of shared clonotypes was done with the tcR package in R, with sharing normalized by the product of cloneset sizes. Out-of-frame nonproductive sequences were analyzed to study raw recombination free of thymic and clonal selection effects. The public reads were reanalyzed by TCRdb: fastp trimming at Q25, MiXCR alignment, in-frame beta chains only. Identical CDR3 protein sequences are pooled into one entry, listed with their most common genes and DNA. The V and J calls reflect TCRdb's pipeline rather than the authors' work. The sample contains approximately 1.8 million distinct CDR3 sequences, around 29% of them found a single time. The ten biggest clones cover roughly 0.3% of the sample.

As concerns this clonotype: There is no known antigen for this receptor. The record has no base qualities; no much larger clone is one base away.

Study-wide findings and limitations: Recombination models systematically underestimated out-of-frame TCR alpha sharing in monozygotic twins but agreed with sharing between unrelated individuals. Fewer insertions were carried by abundant cord blood beta clonotypes; a weaker similar trend was observed in young adult naive repertoires, while no such trend was observed in memory repertoires. Conclusions relied on cross-sectional statistical analysis, since the same donors could not be followed over many years. A weaker excess of twin sharing was found in beta out-of-frame sequences because the signal-to-noise ratio was lowered by fewer shared sequences. Compared with coincidental sharing between unrelated individuals, an excess of low generation-probability sequences was observed among out-of-frame TCR alpha sequences shared between twins. Invariant T cells such as MAIT and iNKT could partly confound zero-insertion analyses, though diverse VJ usage argued against this for most clonotypes.

Every donor in the study was a healthy Caucasian. The junction shows trimming of 2 bases on V and 10 bases on J, plus 15 bases between the germline ends. The CDR3 holds 15 amino acids from the cysteine to the phenylalanine. The kept DNA is CDR3 alone, 45 bases in frame from the first base. This chain joins TRBV12-3 or TRBV12-4 to TRBJ1-6, and the D gene may be TRBD1, 6 bases matching. The material sequenced was cord blood. This clonotype was obtained from a newborn girl in good health. The DNA reads as follows: TGTGCCAGCAGTTTACACCGACAGGCTGAGTCACCCCTCCACTTT. It codes for CASSLHRQAESPLHF.